The rows below give T cell receptor beta chains drawn from one sample of a study of molecular identifiers for immune sequencing clone quantification. MiXCR, applied by TCRdb to the PCR reads, yields one record per CDR3 protein. The table lists 490,000 or so distinct CDR3 sequences, around 23% of them singletons. Sequencing input: naive CD8+ T cells from blood, with Jurkat cell RNA spiked in. Receptors originate from a human donor in good health. Some libraries in this study had Jurkat cell RNA spiked in. Each CDR3 is given without its conserved first and last residue.

>TRBV18
ASSPPPGAVEWTNYGYT
>TRBV7-9
ASSLGDRVYEQY
>TRBV10-2
ASSEYPPGHREGEQY
>TRBV20-1
SARLLGNEKLF
>TRBV29-1
SVEGDPNTEAF
>TRBV4-1
ASSPLGQGGETQY
>TRBV20-1
SALTVLSYNSPLH
>TRBV4-3
ASSQDLVAGPDTQY
>TRBV10-2
ASSEFNTPLH
>TRBV28
ASSSPSRTNQPQH
>TRBV29-1
SVAGGVGYEQY
>TRBV19
ASSISGTGSTGELF
>TRBV27
ASSFRGILSTDTQY
>TRBV14
ASSHGPGRTYEQY